These 31 T cell receptor beta chains came from one sample sequenced in a study of blood T cell repertoires in COVID-19. The table came from immunoSEQ multiplex PCR; TCRdb's copy has only in-frame clones and leaves some out. Altogether about 18,000 clones are present, approximately 91% being singletons, with the ten largest covering about 16%. Sequencing used peripheral blood. These receptors were taken from a human donor in a cohort sampled during active COVID-19.

The V gene is TRBV6-5, the J gene TRBJ1-1; 7 bases line up with TRBD1. V dropped 6 bases and J dropped 2; count of bases not matched to a gene: 3. This CDR3 has 13 residues. CDR1 and CDR2 (germline): MNHEY, SVGAGI. The DNA of the CDR3 is TGTGCCAGCAGCCGGGACAGCAACACTGAAGCTTTCTTT. This translates into CASSRDSNTEAFF.

This chain uses TRBV5-3 with TRBJ1-5, with TRBD1 identical over 9 bases. TRBV5-3 carries the ORF label, with uncertain function. V trimming: 5 bases; J trimming: 4 bases; junction bases outside the gene matches: 7. CDR3 length: 15 amino acids. CDR3 DNA sequence: TGTGCCAGAAGATCCGGGACAGGGTATAATCAGCCCCAGCATTTT. Protein: CARRSGTGYNQPQHF.

The V and J genes are TRBV7-9 and TRBJ2-5, with 8 bases that match TRBD2. This CDR3 is built from 17 residues. V lost 5 bases, J lost 2 bases, and 13 bases stayed unmatched. Germline V gene sequence: CDR1 SEHNR, CDR2 FQNEAQ (reference sequence). DNA for the CDR3: TGTGCCAGCAGCCCCCTTAGACTAGCGTACCATCAAGAGACCCAGTACTTC. This translates into CASSPLRLAYHQETQYF.

This chain links TRBV24-1 with TRBJ2-3; TRBD2 agrees at 9 bases. Germline V gene lookup returns CDR1 KGHDR and CDR2 SFDVKD. The CDR3 has 18 amino acids. V gave up 3 bases and J gave up 2 bases; unmatched junction bases: 11. The CDR3 here is CATSDGARRGGFTDTQYF. CDR3 nucleotides: TGTGCCACCAGTGATGGGGCCCGGCGGGGGGGATTCACAGATACGCAGTATTTT.

V is TRBV14 and J is TRBJ2-5, with D possibly TRBD1 on 5 matching bases. With 1 base removed from V and 4 bases from J, the gap between germline ends came to 10 bases. Germline CDR1 reads SGHDN; CDR2 reads FVKESK. The CDR3 sequence is 14 residues long. The DNA for the CDR3 is TGTGCCAGCAGCCAAGGTTTGCAGGGAGAGACCCAGTACTTC. Its protein product is CASSQGLQGETQYF.

The chain is built from TRBV12-5 and TRBJ2-1; perhaps TRBD1 as D (6 bases). The CDR3 consists of 16 residues. Germline V gene sequence: CDR1 LGHNT, CDR2 FRNRAP. Trimming took off 2 bases at V and 5 bases at J, with 16 bases between the two ends. DNA for the CDR3: TGTGCTAGTGGTTTGTTTTCGGGACAAGGAAACAATGAGCAGTTCTTC. Its translation is CASGLFSGQGNNEQFF.

The chain has TRBV28 and TRBJ2-7; 9 positions agree with TRBD1. Germline CDR1 is MDHEN and CDR2 is SYDVKM. Germline trimming cut 3 bases from V and 9 bases from J; bases unmatched to any gene: 15. This CDR3 is built from 16 residues. The CDR3: CASSFRRLRDRVLQYF. Written as DNA, the CDR3 is TGTGCCAGCAGTTTTCGCCGTCTTCGGGACAGGGTTTTGCAGTACTTC.

V and J are TRBV9 and TRBJ2-3, with 7 bases lining up with TRBD2. CDR1 and CDR2 (germline): SGDLS, YYNGEE. The CDR3 length is 14 residues. V dropped 4 bases and J dropped 6; count of bases not matched to a gene: 8. For the CDR3, the DNA is TGTGCCAGCAGCAGGGACTACCCCGCGGATACGCAGTATTTT. Translation: CASSRDYPADTQYF.

The chain employs TRBV6-6 and TRBJ1-4; D might be TRBD1 (5 bases). This CDR3 region has 15 residues. Trimming stripped 0 bases from V and 7 bases from J, with 12 bases between. Germline lookup yields CDR1 MNHNY and CDR2 SVGAGI (reference sequence). Here the CDR3 reads CASSYSNGGIEKLFF. The CDR3 DNA is TGTGCCAGCAGTTACTCGAACGGGGGAATTGAAAAACTGTTTTTT.

This chain connects TRBV5-5 to TRBJ2-5; D may be TRBD2 (5 bases). This CDR3 has 15 residues. The V gene lost 4 bases and the J gene lost 5 bases, with 18 bases spanning the gap. Germline-derived CDR1 and CDR2 are SGHKS and YYEKEE (reference sequence). CDR3 region: CASSRNPGEKETQYF. The CDR3 nucleotides are TGTGCCAGCAGCCGAAACCCCGGGGAGAAGGAGACCCAGTACTTC.

V is TRBV7-2 and J is TRBJ2-7; D is possibly TRBD2 (6 bases). CDR3 length: 15 residues. In germline, CDR1 is SGHTA, CDR2 FQGNSA. The V and J ends lost 3 bases and 4 bases respectively, with 16 bases between them. In nucleotides, the CDR3 is TGTGCCAGCAGCTTGGACTGGCGGGGAAGGTACGAGCAGTACTTC. Translation: CASSLDWRGRYEQYF.

This clone has only one observation. This sequence joins TRBV28 and TRBJ1-5, with 11 bases that match TRBD1. The CDR3 runs to 17 residues. Germline V lookup: CDR1 MDHEN, CDR2 SYDVKM. The junction had 13 bases not matched to a gene; V was cut back by 6 bases and J by 6 bases. The CDR3 here is CASSRRTGGAGGQPQHF. The DNA for the CDR3 is TGTGCCAGCAGCCGGCGGACAGGGGGCGCGGGGGGTCAGCCCCAGCATTTT.

The chain links TRBV5-5 to TRBJ1-3, with a possible D match to TRBD1 (6 bases). In germline, CDR1 is SGHKS, CDR2 YYEKEE (reference sequence). The CDR3 has 14 amino acids. V was shortened by 2 bases and J by 3 bases, with 9 bases between the two germline ends. In nucleotides, the CDR3 is TGTGCCAGCAGCTTCCGGGACATTGGAAACACCATATATTTT. It is translated as CASSFRDIGNTIYF.

The rearrangement uses TRBV2 and TRBJ2-1; 8 bases map to TRBD1. This CDR3 spans 15 amino acids. The J segment lost 5 bases and the V segment lost 4 bases, leaving 7 bases of the junction unmatched. In germline, CDR1 is SNHLY, CDR2 FYNNEI. The CDR3 DNA reads as TGTGCCAGCAGTGTTCCAGGGGGCGAGAACAATGAGCAGTTCTTC. As protein: CASSVPGGENNEQFF.

The chain uses TRBV6-5 and TRBJ2-7; perhaps TRBD1 as D (5 bases). V lost 4 bases and J lost 6, with 13 bases in between. From germline, CDR1 is MNHEY and CDR2 SVGAGI. CDR3 size: 13 residues. The DNA of the CDR3 is TGTGCCAGCAGTTCCTCTTGGGGCGGCGAGCAGTACTTC. This gives the protein CASSSSWGGEQYF.

This clone was counted once. This chain joins TRBV5-1 and TRBJ1-1; D is perhaps TRBD1 (5 bases). V dropped 0 bases and J dropped 2 bases, with 8 bases sitting between them. The CDR3 is 14 residues long. CDR1 and CDR2 from the germline V gene are SGHRS and YFSETQ. CDR3 protein: CASSLETVNTEAFF. The CDR3 DNA sequence: TGCGCCAGCAGCTTGGAGACAGTTAACACTGAAGCTTTCTTT.

This chain connects TRBV18 to TRBJ1-1; tentatively, D is TRBD1 (5 bases). Germline values: CDR1 KGHSH, CDR2 LQKENI. V was trimmed by 3 bases and J by 7 bases, leaving 9 bases between them. The CDR3 is made up of 12 amino acids. In DNA form, the CDR3 reads TGTGCCAGCTCACCGACAGAGCATGAAGCTTTCTTT. Protein: CASSPTEHEAFF.

The rearrangement joins TRBV3-1 (or the pseudogene TRBV3-2) to TRBJ1-1; D gene unclear. Germline CDR1 LGHDT, CDR2 YNNKEL (reference sequence). The V gene lost 4 bases and the J gene lost 1 base, with 13 bases spanning the gap. This CDR3 is built from 15 residues. CDR3 nucleotides: TGTGCCAGCAGCCGACAATGGGCGCCGAACACTGAAGCTTTCTTT. It specifies CASSRQWAPNTEAFF.

This CDR3 is CASSLEGTGAYEQYF. Written as DNA, the CDR3 is TGTGCCAGCAGCTTGGAGGGGACAGGAGCCTACGAGCAGTACTTC. The V and J genes are TRBV5-4 and TRBJ2-7; 8 nucleotides agree with TRBD1. This CDR3 spans 15 amino acids. Germline CDR1 and CDR2: SGHNT and YYREEE (reference sequence). J was trimmed by 2 bases and V by 0 bases; bases with no gene match: 4.

V gene TRBV18 combines with J gene TRBJ1-4; 8 bases are a match to TRBD1. Unmatched junction bases numbered 6, after V lost 5 bases and J lost 7 bases. The CDR3 loop spans 14 amino acids. Germline-derived CDR1 and CDR2 are KGHSH and LQKENI. The CDR3 is CASSARQGREKLFF. DNA of the CDR3: TGTGCCAGCTCAGCTAGACAGGGGCGTGAAAAACTGTTTTTT. Filled out from reference TRBV18 and TRBJ1-4, the complete variable domain reads NAGVMQNPRHLVRRRGQEARLRCSPMKGHSHVYWYRQLPEEGLKFMVYLQKENIIDESGMPKERFSAEFPKEGPSILRIQQVVRGDSAAYFCASSARQGREKLFFGSGTQLSVL.

This clone was observed a single time. V usage is TRBV7-2 and J usage is TRBJ1-2; possible D gene TRBD1, 5 bases. The CDR3 is made up of 14 amino acids. Germline assignment: CDR1 SGHTA and CDR2 FQGNSA. The V end lost 1 base, the J end lost 4 bases, and 10 bases lay between the germline ends. CDR3 DNA sequence: TGTGCCAGCAGCTTAGGGCAGGGAAGCTATGGCTACACCTTC. This codes for CASSLGQGSYGYTF.

This rearrangement joins TRBV3-1 (or the pseudogene TRBV3-2) to TRBJ1-4; 9 nucleotides align to TRBD1. There are 15 residues in the CDR3. Per germline, CDR1 LGHDT and CDR2 YNNKEL (reference sequence). V shed 4 bases, J shed 6 bases, and the junction held 6 bases outside the gene matches. For the CDR3, the DNA is TGTGCCAGCAGCCGCACCGACAGGGGGGATGAAAAACTGTTTTTT. Translated: CASSRTDRGDEKLFF.

This chain connects TRBV9 to TRBJ2-7; no firm D call. This CDR3 comprises 14 residues. The V end was cut by 0 bases, the J end by 6 bases, with 13 bases between. Germline CDR1 is SGDLS and CDR2 is YYNGEE. The CDR3 spells CASSVDGTRIEQYF. The CDR3 nucleotides are TGTGCCAGCAGCGTAGACGGAACCAGGATCGAGCAGTACTTC. Filled out from reference TRBV9 and TRBJ2-7, the complete variable domain reads DSGVTQTPKHLITATGQRVTLRCSPRSGDLSVYWYQQSLDQGLQFLIQYYNGEERAKGNILERFSAQQFPDLHSELNLSSLELGDSALYFCASSVDGTRIEQYFGPGTRLTVT.

The J gene is TRBJ1-3, the V gene TRBV30; D uncertain. Germline values: CDR1 GTSNPN, CDR2 SVGIG (reference sequence). The CDR3 loop spans 13 amino acids. Trimming left V 8 bases short and J 2 bases short, with 13 bases between. The CDR3 reads CAREARAGNTIYF. The CDR3 region has the DNA TGTGCCCGGGAGGCCCGGGCTGGAAACACCATATATTTT.

V is TRBV27 and J is TRBJ2-3; D is possibly TRBD2 (5 bases). CDR1 and CDR2 from the germline V gene are MNHEY and SMNVEV (reference sequence). The CDR3 extends over 15 amino acids. The germline V and J ends were trimmed by 4 bases and 4 bases, with 15 bases remaining between them. For the CDR3, the DNA is TGTGCCAGCAGTTGGACTCAGACCCCGGCAGATACGCAGTATTTT. Translating gives CASSWTQTPADTQYF.

This chain links TRBV5-1 with TRBJ1-5; 9 nucleotides agree with TRBD1. The CDR3 runs 17 residues. Germline-derived CDR1 and CDR2 are SGHRS and YFSETQ. The J segment lost 5 bases and the V segment lost 4 bases, leaving 13 bases of the junction unmatched. The CDR3 is CASSARPGTGSHQPQHF. The CDR3 DNA follows: TGCGCCAGCAGCGCACGTCCCGGGACAGGGTCTCATCAGCCCCAGCATTTT.

The rearrangement uses TRBV3-1 (or the pseudogene TRBV3-2) and TRBJ1-2; TRBD1 matches at 8 bases. In germline, CDR1 is LGHDT, CDR2 YNNKEL (reference sequence). The CDR3 extends over 15 amino acids. Trimming at V came to 3 bases and at J to 4 bases, leaving 7 bases not matched to a gene. CDR3 residues: CASSHPTGGTYGYTF. The CDR3 coding sequence is TGTGCCAGCAGCCATCCAACAGGGGGGACCTATGGCTACACCTTC.

The genes are TRBV7-3 and TRBJ1-1, with 10 bases aligning to TRBD1. Germline assignment: CDR1 SGHTA and CDR2 FQGTGA. This CDR3 contains 17 residues. Trimming removed 5 bases from V and 6 bases from J; junction bases left unmatched: 15. The CDR3 protein is CASSPRGTGEANPEAFF. The DNA for the CDR3 is TGTGCCAGCAGCCCACGCGGGACAGGGGAGGCCAACCCTGAAGCTTTCTTT.

The gene calls are TRBV6-2 or TRBV6-3 and TRBJ1-5; 7 positions match TRBD1. This CDR3 is built from 19 residues. Germline V gene data show CDR1 as MNHEY and CDR2 as SVGEGT. With V trimmed by 4 bases and J by 0 bases, 15 bases remained unmatched. The CDR3 here is CASSSRTTGNTYSNQPQHF. CDR3 DNA: TGTGCCAGCAGTTCTCGGACGACAGGGAACACTTATAGCAATCAGCCCCAGCATTTT.

The CDR3 region is CASSSQGARETQYF. Here the CDR3 DNA reads TGCGCCAGCAGCTCACAGGGGGCTAGAGAGACCCAGTACTTC. The chain combines TRBV5-1 with TRBJ2-5, with 9 positions matching TRBD1. Per germline, CDR1 SGHRS and CDR2 YFSETQ. CDR3 length equals 14 residues. V lost 3 bases, J lost 4 bases, and 4 bases stayed unmatched.

This clone showed up just once. The chain recombines TRBV2 with TRBJ1-5; D gene uncertain. Germline loops: CDR1 SNHLY, CDR2 FYNNEI. The CDR3 length is 11 residues. V was cut by 3 bases and J by 9 bases, with 6 bases left in between. In nucleotides, the CDR3 is TGTGCCAGCAGTGACACGGGGCCCCAGCATTTT. It is translated as CASSDTGPQHF. Supplemented by reference TRBV2 and TRBJ1-5, the full variable domain reads EPEVTQTPSHQVTQMGQEVILRCVPISNHLYFYWYRQILGQKVEFLVSFYNNEISEKSEIFDDQFSVERPDGSNFTLKIRSTKLEDSAMYFCASSDTGPQHFGDGTRLSIL.